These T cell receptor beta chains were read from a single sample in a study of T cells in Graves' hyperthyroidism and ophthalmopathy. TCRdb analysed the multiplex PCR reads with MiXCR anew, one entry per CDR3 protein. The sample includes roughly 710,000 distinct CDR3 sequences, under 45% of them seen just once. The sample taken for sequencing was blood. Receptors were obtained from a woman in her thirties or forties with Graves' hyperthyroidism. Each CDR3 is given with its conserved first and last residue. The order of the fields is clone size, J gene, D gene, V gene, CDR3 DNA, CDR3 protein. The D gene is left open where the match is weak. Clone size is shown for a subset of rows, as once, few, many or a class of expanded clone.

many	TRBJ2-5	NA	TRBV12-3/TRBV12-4	TGTGCCAGCAGTCGCCCCCCTTGGCAGGTGGGAGAGACCCAGTACTTC	CASSRPPWQVGETQYF
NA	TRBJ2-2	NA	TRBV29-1	TGCAGCGTTGAGCCCCAGGGTGCCGGGGAGCTGTTTTTT	CSVEPQGAGELFF
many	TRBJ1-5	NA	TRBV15	TGTGCCACCAGTCGAGGGGTTGGTCAGCCCCAGCATTTT	CATSRGVGQPQHF
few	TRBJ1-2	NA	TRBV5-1	TGCGTCAGCAGCTTGGAAGGGGTTGACTATGGCTACACCTTC	CVSSLEGVDYGYTF
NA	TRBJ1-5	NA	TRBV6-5	TGTGCCAGCAGTTACTCGGCGGGGGGATCGAGCAATCAGCCCCAGCATTTT	CASSYSAGGSSNQPQHF
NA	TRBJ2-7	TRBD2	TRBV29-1	TGCAGCATATCTAGCGGGACGGATGAGCAGTACTTC	CSISSGTDEQYF
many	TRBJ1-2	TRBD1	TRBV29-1	TGCAGCGTTGAACAGACAGGGTGGAACTATGGCTACACCTTC	CSVEQTGWNYGYTF
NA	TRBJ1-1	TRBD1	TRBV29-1	TGCAGCGGTGGGGACAGAGCGAACACTGAAGCTTTCTTT	CSGGDRANTEAFF
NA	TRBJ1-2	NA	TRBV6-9	TGTGCCCGCCAAGTTTCCGGGAACCTTCCTTTTCCCTATGGCTACACCTTC	CARQVSGNLPFPYGYTF
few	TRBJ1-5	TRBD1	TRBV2	TGTGCCAGCGGCCGGGACAGGGGGTTTGATCAGCCCCAGCATTTT	CASGRDRGFDQPQHF
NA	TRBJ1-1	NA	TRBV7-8	TGTGCCAGCAGCTTAGCCCCGGGAGAGATGAACACTGAAGCTTTCTTT	CASSLAPGEMNTEAFF